The present entry profiles one T cell receptor (beta chain) with its context. Its antigen is currently unknown. This specimen comes from a study of T cell responses to AZD1222 COVID-19 vaccine. General study points: The study sampled repertoires only after the peak T cell response. There were mostly white British donors and more females than males, and clonal diversity was possibly underestimated.

CDR3 length equals 17 residues. Germline-derived CDR1 and CDR2 are SGHRS and YFSETQ. V shed 0 bases and J 4 bases; nucleotides not matched to a gene: 6. Assay used: immunoSEQ multiplex PCR; TCRdb lists only in-frame clones, some missing. Counted here are 130,000 to 150,000 clones, 82% occurring once; the ten biggest clones make up roughly 4%. This chain uses TRBV5-1 with TRBJ2-2, with 10 bases identical to TRBD2. The specimen was peripheral blood, collected on day 0 of MenACWY control vaccination. The clonotype was recovered from an adult in good health. In DNA, the CDR3 is TGCGCCAGCAGCTTGGCTGGACTAGCGGTTAGCACCGGGGAGCTGTTTTTT. Encoded protein: CASSLAGLAVSTGELFF.